The sample holds many counts of the clone carrying this T cell receptor beta chain. As yet, its antigen is unknown. This entry comes from a study of T cells in Graves' hyperthyroidism and ophthalmopathy. The CDR3 loop spans 15 amino acids. Germline values: CDR1 SGHNT, CDR2 YENEEA. The ends were cut back, 10 bases at V and 0 bases at J, with 17 bases in the middle. Among the patients, aged 18 to 65, hyperthyroidism was newly diagnosed and had lasted under 2 months. Exclusion of a patient resulted from uncontrolled infection, other autoimmune disease, pregnancy or lactation. RNA transcripts were the template for amplifying TCR beta CDR3 regions. The HTBI primer set was used in a first-round RT-PCR of the TCR CDR3. Using its own MiXCR run on the multiplex PCR reads, TCRdb lists one record per CDR3 protein. The sample has about 700,000 distinct CDR3 sequences; 12% to 15% are singletons. Study-wide results and caveats: Ophthalmopathy and stable hyperthyroidism were told apart by a 13 V-J model. Most clonotypes expanded in thyroid above 0.001 were likewise present in blood.

The origin of this receptor is a young woman with Graves' hyperthyroidism. Sequencing input: blood. The V gene is TRBV11-3, the J gene TRBJ2-3; perhaps D is TRBD1 or TRBD2 (5 bases each). This chain's CDR3 is CANLPFRDSTDTQYF. In DNA form, the CDR3 reads TGTGCCAACCTCCCATTCCGGGACAGCACAGATACGCAGTATTTT.